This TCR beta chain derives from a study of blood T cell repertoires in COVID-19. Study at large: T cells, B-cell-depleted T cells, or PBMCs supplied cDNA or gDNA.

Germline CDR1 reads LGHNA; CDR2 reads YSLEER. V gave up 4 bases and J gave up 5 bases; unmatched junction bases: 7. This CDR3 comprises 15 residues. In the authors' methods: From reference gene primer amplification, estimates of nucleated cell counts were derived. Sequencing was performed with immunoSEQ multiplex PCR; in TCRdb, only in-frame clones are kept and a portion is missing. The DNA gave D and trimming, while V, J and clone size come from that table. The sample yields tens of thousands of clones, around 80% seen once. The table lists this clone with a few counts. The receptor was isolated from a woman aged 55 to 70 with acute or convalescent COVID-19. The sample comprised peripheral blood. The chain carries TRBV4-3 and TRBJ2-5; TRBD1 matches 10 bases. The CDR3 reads CASSPGTGDVETQYF. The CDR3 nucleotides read TGCGCCAGCAGCCCCGGGACAGGGGACGTCGAGACCCAGTACTTC.